One sample yielded the 11 T cell receptor beta chains listed below, sequenced in a study of OX40 agonist ivuxolimab in advanced cancers. Only in-frame clones appear in the TCRdb table, and some are missing; sequencing was by immunoSEQ multiplex PCR. The sample has 100,000 to 150,000 clones; about nine tenths are singletons. The sample in question was CD4+ or CD8+ T cells sorted from blood, obtained in a trial of the OX40 agonist ivuxolimab. These TCRs come from an adult with an advanced solid tumor such as melanoma, head and neck, liver or kidney cancer.

V gene TRBV19 combines with J gene TRBJ2-1, with D unclear. The germline V and J ends were trimmed by 3 bases and 0 bases, with 9 bases remaining between them. Germline CDR1 and CDR2: LNHDA and SQIVND (reference sequence). This CDR3 comprises 15 residues. This chain's CDR3 is CASSMAASSYNEQFF. The CDR3 nucleotides are TGTGCCAGTAGTATGGCGGCTAGCTCCTACAATGAGCAGTTCTTC. The whole variable domain, filled in from reference TRBV19 and TRBJ2-1, reads DGGITQSPKYLFRKEGQNVTLSCEQNLNHDAMYWYRQDPGQGLRLIYYSQIVNDFQKGDIAEGYSVSREKKESFPLTVTSAQKNPTAFYLCASSMAASSYNEQFFGPGTRLTVL.

The gene calls are TRBV29-1 and TRBJ2-7, with TRBD1 matching 9 bases. With 1 base clipped from V and 0 bases from J, the junction kept 7 bases outside the gene matches. The germline V gene has CDR1 SQVTM and CDR2 ANQGSEA. This CDR3 has 16 residues. CDR3 nucleotides: TGCAGCGTTGAAGGGGGACAGGGACTTACCTCCTACGAGCAGTACTTC. The encoded protein is CSVEGGQGLTSYEQYF.

The genes are TRBV2 and TRBJ1-5; D unresolved. CDR1 is SNHLY, CDR2 FYNNEI, per germline. Deletions cut 3 bases from V and 3 bases from J, with 9 bases between. The CDR3 runs to 14 residues. CDR3 DNA: TGTGCCAGCAGTGATCTCACAGTCAATCAGCCCCAGCATTTT. Translating it yields CASSDLTVNQPQHF.

This chain uses TRBV29-1 with TRBJ2-5, with D perhaps matching TRBD1 (6 bases). Germline values: CDR1 SQVTM, CDR2 ANQGSEA. This CDR3 has 10 amino acids. The DNA of the CDR3 is TGCACCGCAGGGGAAGAGACCCAGTACTTC. It translates to CTAGEETQYF.

This chain joins TRBV6-5 and TRBJ1-1; D remains ambiguous. V was clipped by 6 bases and J by 2 bases, with 10 bases between them. Germline V gene sequence: CDR1 MNHEY, CDR2 SVGAGI. This CDR3 contains 13 residues. The CDR3 is CASRASLNTEAFF. The CDR3 coding sequence is TGTGCCAGCAGAGCGAGTCTAAACACTGAAGCTTTCTTT.

V and J are TRBV15 and TRBJ1-1; no reliable D call. Trimming removed 0 bases from V and 2 bases from J, with 10 bases in between. CDR1 and CDR2 (germline): LNHNV, YYDKDF (reference sequence). CDR3 length equals 15 residues. The CDR3 spells CATSREGNRNTEAFF. The CDR3 bases are TGTGCCACCAGCAGAGAAGGGAATAGAAACACTGAAGCTTTCTTT. Full variable domain (missing parts from reference TRBV15 and TRBJ1-1): DAMVIQNPRYQVTQFGKPVTLSCSQTLNHNVMYWYQQKSSQAPKLLFHYYDKDFNNEADTPDNFQSRRPNTSFCFLDIRSPGLGDTAMYLCATSREGNRNTEAFFGQGTRLTVV.

This CDR3 reads CASMLKATSYSNQPQHF. The CDR3, as DNA: TGTGCCAGTATGTTGAAGGCCACCTCTTATAGCAATCAGCCCCAGCATTTT. The chain has TRBV19 and TRBJ1-5; D not resolved. The germline V gene encodes CDR1 LNHDA and CDR2 SQIVND (reference sequence). The CDR3 contains 17 residues. V lost 7 bases and J lost 0, with 19 bases in between.

The chain combines TRBV30 with TRBJ1-2; tentatively, D is TRBD1 (6 bases). Trimming removed 2 bases from V and 2 bases from J, with 9 bases in between. Germline V lookup: CDR1 GTSNPN, CDR2 SVGIG (reference sequence). The CDR3 loop spans 13 amino acids. As DNA, the CDR3 is TGTGCCTGGAGTCTCGGACAGAACTATGGCTACACCTTC. Its translation is CAWSLGQNYGYTF.

The chain is built from TRBV5-1 and TRBJ2-1; 13 nucleotides line up with TRBD2. The CDR3 is made up of 16 amino acids. Germline CDR1 is SGHRS and CDR2 is YFSETQ. Trimming at V came to 4 bases and at J to 9 bases, leaving 10 bases not matched to a gene. CDR3: CASSRLLAGGGSEQFF. CDR3 in DNA: TGCGCCAGCAGCAGGTTACTAGCGGGAGGGGGTAGTGAGCAGTTCTTC.

This clone was recorded only once. This chain links TRBV6-5 with TRBJ1-4; D gene uncertain. Germline V CDR1 and CDR2: MNHEY, SVGAGI. CDR3 size: 14 residues. Trimming stripped 5 bases from V and 8 bases from J, with 15 bases between. The CDR3 is CASSTRTNGEKLFF. In nucleotides, the CDR3 is TGTGCCAGCAGTACCCGGACGAACGGCGAAAAACTGTTTTTT.

This chain joins TRBV12-5 and TRBJ2-5; TRBD1 aligns across 8 bases. V trimming: 2 bases; J trimming: 4 bases; junction bases outside the gene matches: 6. The length of the CDR3 is 15 residues. Germline CDR1 is LGHNT and CDR2 is FRNRAP. The CDR3 nucleotides are TGTGCTAGTGGTTTGATTCAGGGGGCTGGAGAGACCCAGTACTTC. Translation gives CASGLIQGAGETQYF.